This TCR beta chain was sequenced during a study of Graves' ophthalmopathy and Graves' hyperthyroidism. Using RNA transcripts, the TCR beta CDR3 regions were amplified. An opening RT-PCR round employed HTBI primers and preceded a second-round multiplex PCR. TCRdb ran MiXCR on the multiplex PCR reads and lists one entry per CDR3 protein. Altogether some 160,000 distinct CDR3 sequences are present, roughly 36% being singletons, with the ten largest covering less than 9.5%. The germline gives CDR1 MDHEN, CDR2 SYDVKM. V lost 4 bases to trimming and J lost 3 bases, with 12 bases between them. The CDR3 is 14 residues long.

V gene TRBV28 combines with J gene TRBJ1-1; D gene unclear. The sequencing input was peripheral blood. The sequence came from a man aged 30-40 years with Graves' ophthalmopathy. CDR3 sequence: CASSSHLTHTEAFF. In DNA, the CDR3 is TGTGCCAGCAGTTCACACCTCACCCACACTGAAGCTTTCTTT. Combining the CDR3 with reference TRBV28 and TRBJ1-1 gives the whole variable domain DVKVTQSSRYLVKRTGEKVFLECVQDMDHENMFWYRQDPGLGLRLIYFSYDVKMKEKGDIPEGYSVSREKKERFSLILESASTNQTSMYLCASSSHLTHTEAFFGQGTRLTVV.